The 26 T cell receptor beta chains given below trace back to one sample, sequenced in a study of blood T cells in healthy people across ages. A J-beta primer mix and a sample-barcoded 5' primer were used in a second PCR of roughly 6 to 11 cycles. From the 5' RACE reads, TCRdb called clonotypes with MiXCR, one entry per CDR3 protein. The profile shows about 730,000 distinct CDR3 sequences, roughly 45% of them singletons. Sequencing input: blood. These receptors were collected from an older woman in good health.

About this clonotype: Compared with germline, one end of the junction differs, possibly owing to a read error. The J gene is TRBJ1-6, the V gene TRBV9, with D possibly being TRBD1 (5 bases). The CDR3 is made up of 15 amino acids. Germline assignment: CDR1 SGDLS and CDR2 YYNGEE. CDR3 in amino acids: CANSGGSSYNSPLHF. The CDR3 DNA follows: TGTGCCAACAGCGGGGGAAGCTCCTATAATTCACCCCTCCACTTT.

To note about this clonotype: A junction boundary mismatches the germline segment, possibly from a read error. The V gene is TRBV7-7, the J gene TRBJ2-1; 12 bases are a match to TRBD2. The CDR3 length is 17 residues. In germline, CDR1 is SSHAT, CDR2 FNYEAQ (reference sequence). The CDR3 here is CASSLATLAGGANEQFF. The CDR3 DNA sequence: TGCGCCAGCAGCTTAGCGACGCTAGCGGGGGGGGCCAATGAGCAGTTCTTC. Full variable domain (remainder filled in from reference TRBV7-7 and TRBJ2-1): GAGVSQSPRYKVTKRGQDVTLRCDPISSHATLYWYQQALGQGPEFLTYFNYEAQPDKSGLPSDRFSAERPEGSISTLTIQRTEQRDSAMYRCASSLATLAGGANEQFFGPGTRLTVL.

About this clonotype itself: One end of the junction fails to match germline, which may point to a read error. Here the CDR3 DNA reads TGTGCCGGCAGTGAATTAGGGAACACTGAAGCTTTCTTT. Its translation is CAGSELGNTEAFF. The chain joins TRBV25-1 to TRBJ1-1; D not certain. The CDR3 extends over 13 amino acids. Per the germline V gene, CDR1 is MGHDK and CDR2 is SYGVNS.

The gene calls are TRBV7-9 and TRBJ2-7, with D hard to call. CDR3 length equals 14 residues. V lost 4 bases and J 0 bases, leaving 10 bases between the germline ends. Germline V CDR1 and CDR2: SEHNR, FQNEAQ (reference sequence). This CDR3 reads CASSSTQDSYEQYF. The CDR3 bases are TGTGCCAGCAGCTCGACCCAGGACTCCTACGAGCAGTACTTC.

The chain has TRBV20-1 and TRBJ2-5; 10 bases are a match to TRBD1. The length of the CDR3 is 14 residues. The junction had 9 bases not matched to a gene; V was cut back by 6 bases and J by 5 bases. Germline V lookup: CDR1 DFQATT, CDR2 SNEGSKA (reference sequence). CDR3 in DNA: TGCAGTGCGAAGGACAGGGGGACTGGTGAGACCCAGTACTTC. Its translation is CSAKDRGTGETQYF.

A single count supports this clonotype. The V call is TRBV27, the J call TRBJ2-2, with 7 bases fitting TRBD2. The CDR3 spans 14 residues. Germline V gives CDR1 MNHEY, CDR2 SMNVEV (reference sequence). Trimming cost V 2 bases and J 4 bases; bases outside gene matches: 1. The CDR3 coding sequence is TGTGCCAGCAGTTTACAGCGGGGCACCGGGGAGCTGTTTTTT. Amino acid sequence: CASSLQRGTGELFF.

The chain has TRBV29-1 and TRBJ2-6; 9 bases map to TRBD2. The germline V gene encodes CDR1 SQVTM and CDR2 ANQGSEA. With V trimmed by 3 bases and J by 2 bases, 8 bases remained unmatched. The CDR3 has 17 amino acids. CDR3 bases: TGCAGCGTTGACTCGCGGGAGGGGGTTACTGGGGCCAACGTCCTGACTTTC. The encoded protein is CSVDSREGVTGANVLTF. The entire variable domain, with the rest obtained from reference TRBV29-1 and TRBJ2-6, is as follows: SAVISQKPSRDICQRGTSLTIQCQVDSQVTMMFWYRQQPGQSLTLIATANQGSEATYESGFVIDKFPISRPNLTFSTLTVSNMSPEDSSIYLCSVDSREGVTGANVLTFGAGSRLTVL.

Points on this clonotype: One end of the junction fails to match germline, which may point to a read error. J is TRBJ1-2 and V is TRBV12-3 or TRBV12-4; weak D call: TRBD1 (5 bases). The CDR3 covers 13 residues. The CDR3 sequence: CAGSNQGFGGYTF. CDR3 sequence (DNA): TGTGCCGGCAGCAACCAGGGTTTCGGGGGCTACACCTTC.

A note on this clonotype: This sequence may be a read error, since a much larger clone differs from it by one base. The chain has TRBV2 and TRBJ2-5; no definite D call. The CDR3 runs 12 residues. Per germline, CDR1 SNHLY and CDR2 FYNNEI. CDR3 residues: CASREAAETQYF. The CDR3 DNA follows: TGTGCCAGCAGGGAAGCCGCGGAGACCCAGTACTTC.

The chain links TRBV7-9 to TRBJ1-5; no reliable D call. The CDR3 length is 13 residues. In germline, CDR1 is SEHNR, CDR2 FQNEAQ (reference sequence). With 8 bases removed from V and 6 bases from J, the gap between germline ends came to 14 bases. The CDR3 coding sequence is TGTGCCAGCGCAGGAGTAGGTAGTCAGCCCCAGCATTTT. This gives the protein CASAGVGSQPQHF.

The chain employs TRBV12-3 or TRBV12-4 and TRBJ2-5, with TRBD1 matching over 7 bases. V shed 5 bases and J 4 bases; nucleotides not matched to a gene: 13. There are 16 residues in the CDR3. Written as DNA, the CDR3 is TGTGCCAGCAGTGCGAACAGGGGAAGGGTAGGAGAGACCCAGTACTTC. Protein: CASSANRGRVGETQYF.

This clonotype was observed a handful of times. This may come from a read error, since a much larger clone is one base off. The CDR3 here is CASSLTDNEQYF. CDR3 DNA: TGCGCCAGCAGCTTGACCGACAATGAGCAGTACTTC. The chain links TRBV11-2 to TRBJ2-5; D is unclear. Germline V lookup: CDR1 SGHAT, CDR2 FQNNGV. The CDR3 has 12 amino acids.

The chain uses TRBV20-1 and TRBJ2-7; 8 bases map to TRBD2. The CDR3 has 14 amino acids. The germline V gene encodes CDR1 DFQATT and CDR2 SNEGSKA (reference sequence). V trimming: 3 bases; J trimming: 7 bases; junction bases outside the gene matches: 11. CDR3 sequence (DNA): TGCAGTGCTAGTACTAGCGGAATGTACAATGAGCAGTACTTC. Its protein is CSASTSGMYNEQYF.

Only a few counts were recorded for this clonotype. V and J are TRBV6-5 and TRBJ2-1; 9 bases match TRBD2. V dropped 7 bases and J dropped 6; count of bases not matched to a gene: 4. Per germline, CDR1 MNHEY and CDR2 SVGAGI. The CDR3 covers 13 residues. CDR3 nucleotides: TGTGCCAGCATAGCGGGAGTAGGCAATGAGCAGTTCTTC. Amino acids: CASIAGVGNEQFF.

This clonotype was detected ten times or more. The chain links TRBV10-3 to TRBJ2-3; D ambiguous. Germline CDR1 is ENHRY and CDR2 is SYGVKD. This CDR3 spans 12 amino acids. Trimming cost V 4 bases and J 2 bases, with 4 bases left between them. The CDR3 DNA sequence: TGTGCCATCAGTGCAAACACAGATACGCAGTATTTT. Protein product: CAISANTDTQYF.

The chain uses TRBV28 and TRBJ2-5, with unresolved D. Trimming took off 2 bases at V and 11 bases at J, with 15 bases between the two ends. The CDR3 has 13 residues. The V gene's germline CDR1 is MDHEN and CDR2 SYDVKM. The CDR3 DNA reads TGTGCCAGCAGTTTAAAGGTCTCGATTGAGCAGTACTTC. Encoded protein: CASSLKVSIEQYF.

This clonotype appeared a single time. The rearrangement links TRBV20-1 to TRBJ2-3; TRBD2 matches at 11 bases. V shed 0 bases and J 2 bases; nucleotides not matched to a gene: 7. The CDR3 length is 17 residues. CDR1 and CDR2 from the germline V gene are DFQATT and SNEGSKA (reference sequence). CDR3 in amino acids: CSARDRPSGGNTDTQYF. As DNA, the CDR3 is TGCAGTGCTAGAGATCGGCCTAGCGGGGGGAACACAGATACGCAGTATTTT.

This chain uses TRBV15 with TRBJ1-1, with D unresolved. The CDR3 runs 15 residues. The germline V and J ends were trimmed by 0 bases and 1 base, with 9 bases remaining between them. Germline CDR1 reads LNHNV; CDR2 reads YYDKDF (reference sequence). This CDR3 reads CATSREGGRNTEAFF. Here the CDR3 DNA reads TGTGCCACCAGCAGAGAGGGAGGGCGGAACACTGAAGCTTTCTTT.

The sample holds many counts of this clonotype. The gene calls are TRBV4-2 and TRBJ2-6; TRBD1 matches at 7 bases. V was pared by 0 bases and J by 4 bases, with 0 bases of the junction left unmatched. The CDR3 sequence is 15 residues long. Germline V gives CDR1 LGHNA, CDR2 YNFKEQ. The CDR3 sequence is CASSQEGQGANVLTF. CDR3 bases: TGTGCCAGCAGCCAAGAGGGACAGGGGGCCAACGTCCTGACTTTC.

The CDR3 region has the DNA TGCAGTGCTAGTCAGCAGCGGGGGGGCCAGTACGAGCAGTACTTC. This encodes CSASQQRGGQYEQYF. J is TRBJ2-7 and V is TRBV20-1; 10 nucleotides agree with TRBD2. With V trimmed by 3 bases and J by 4 bases, 9 bases remained unmatched. Per the germline V gene, CDR1 is DFQATT and CDR2 is SNEGSKA (reference sequence). This CDR3 has 15 residues.

The V call is TRBV7-9, the J call TRBJ1-1, with D tentatively TRBD1 (5 bases). Germline V CDR1 and CDR2: SEHNR, FQNEAQ (reference sequence). The ends were cut back, 8 bases at V and 8 bases at J, with 12 bases in the middle. The CDR3 runs to 11 residues. The CDR3 here is CASSQGPEAFF. DNA for the CDR3: TGTGCCAGCTCGCAGGGACCCGAAGCTTTCTTT. Drawing the rest from reference TRBV7-9 and TRBJ1-1, the complete variable domain is DTGVSQNPRHKITKRGQNVTFRCDPISEHNRLYWYRQTLGQGPEFLTYFQNEAQLEKSRLLSDRFSAERPKGSFSTLEIQRTEQGDSAMYLCASSQGPEAFFGQGTRLTVV.

Comments on this clonotype: One base away lies a much larger clone, so this may be a sequencing read error. The chain carries TRBV29-1 and TRBJ2-5; no firm D call. Looked up from germline, CDR1 is SQVTM and CDR2 is ANQGSEA. V gave up 3 bases and J gave up 5 bases, with 16 bases separating them. There are 14 residues in the CDR3. The DNA of the CDR3 is TGCAGCGTTGAGCAGGTTATCAGGCAGGAGACCCAGTACTTC. Translation gives CSVEQVIRQETQYF.

This clonotype showed up just once. This may stem from a read error, because a much larger clone lies one nucleotide away. CDR3 residues: CTSSLVPGEETQYF. The CDR3 nucleotides read TGTACCAGCAGCTTAGTTCCAGGGGAAGAGACCCAGTACTTC. V usage is TRBV7-2 and J usage is TRBJ2-5, with a possible D match to TRBD1 (6 bases). Trimming took off 1 base at V and 3 bases at J, with 9 bases between the two ends. This CDR3 is 14 amino acids long. Per germline, CDR1 SGHTA and CDR2 FQGNSA.

This clonotype was counted between two and nine times. The chain uses TRBV7-2 and TRBJ2-4, with 7 positions matching TRBD1. Trimming cost V 4 bases and J 3 bases; bases outside gene matches: 6. The CDR3 is made up of 15 amino acids. Germline assignment: CDR1 SGHTA and CDR2 FQGNSA. CDR3 nucleotides: TGTGCCAGCAGCTCGCCCGGGACAGACAAAAACATTCAGTACTTC. It codes for CASSSPGTDKNIQYF.

This clonotype was detected many times. The genes are TRBV20-1 and TRBJ2-7, with D unresolved. Germline V gene lookup returns CDR1 DFQATT and CDR2 SNEGSKA (reference sequence). This CDR3 contains 14 residues. The CDR3 nucleotides read TGCAGCGCCTACCCCGTGCTTCAGCGCCACGAGCAGTACTTC. Translated: CSAYPVLQRHEQYF.

The chain combines TRBV5-1 with TRBJ2-2; perhaps TRBD2 as D (5 bases). The CDR3 is made up of 13 amino acids. Germline V CDR1 and CDR2: SGHRS, YFSETQ. V was cut by 3 bases and J by 6 bases, with 9 bases left in between. CDR3 residues: CASSYSGAGELFF. The CDR3 region has the DNA TGCGCCAGCAGCTACAGCGGCGCCGGGGAGCTGTTTTTT.